This T cell receptor beta chain stems from a study of cytomegalovirus exposure and HLA in healthy donors. Germline lookup yields CDR1 MNHNS and CDR2 SASEGT. This CDR3 is 13 amino acids long. V shed 6 bases and J shed 1 base, with 7 bases lying between them. PCR involved 60 Vbeta and 13 Jbeta primers. Some clones are missing from TCRdb's copy, which holds only in-frame ones; the method was immunoSEQ multiplex PCR. The sample consists of fewer than 250,000 clones, roughly 80% of them appearing once. The chain combines TRBV6-1 with TRBJ1-3; D is perhaps TRBD1 (6 bases). The source material was PBMCs. This TCR came from a man in his forties or fifties in good health and CMV-seropositive. CDR3 nucleotides: TGTGCCAGCAGCAGGGGTTCTGGAAACACCATATATTTT. Residues: CASSRGSGNTIYF.